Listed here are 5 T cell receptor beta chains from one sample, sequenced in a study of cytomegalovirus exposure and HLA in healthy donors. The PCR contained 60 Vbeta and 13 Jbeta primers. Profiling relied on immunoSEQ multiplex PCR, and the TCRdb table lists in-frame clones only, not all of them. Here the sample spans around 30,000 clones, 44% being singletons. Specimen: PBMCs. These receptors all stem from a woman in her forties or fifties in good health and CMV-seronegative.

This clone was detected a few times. The CDR3 DNA is TGTGCCTGGAGTGGGGGGCCCTACGAGCAGTACTTC. This gives the protein CAWSGGPYEQYF. The V and J genes are TRBV30 and TRBJ2-7, with D maybe TRBD1 (6 bases). Trimming stripped 1 base from V and 2 bases from J, with 6 bases between. Germline CDR1 is GTSNPN and CDR2 is SVGIG (reference sequence). The CDR3 loop spans 12 amino acids. The variable domain in full, with the rest retrieved from reference TRBV30 and TRBJ2-7, is SQTIHQWPATLVQPVGSPLSLECTVEGTSNPNLYWYRQAAGRGLQLLFYSVGIGQISSEVPQNLSASRPQDRQFILSSKKLLLSDSGFYLCAWSGGPYEQYFGPGTRLTVT.

The CDR3 region is CASSAGLSNEQFF. CDR3 coding DNA: TGTGCCAGCAGCGCGGGACTGAGTAATGAGCAGTTCTTC. The chain recombines TRBV5-4 with TRBJ2-1, with D possibly TRBD2 on 6 matching bases. The germline gives CDR1 SGHNT, CDR2 YYREEE (reference sequence). With 4 bases removed from V and 7 bases from J, the gap between germline ends came to 12 bases. The CDR3 spans 13 residues.

The CDR3 region has the DNA TGTGCCAGCAGTTACAGCGGTTTAGCGGGGACCTACGAGCAGTACTTC. It encodes CASSYSGLAGTYEQYF. The chain combines TRBV6-5 with TRBJ2-7; 8 bases are a match to TRBD2. CDR3 size: 16 residues. CDR1 is MNHEY, CDR2 SVGAGI, per germline. V gave up 2 bases and J gave up 2 bases; unmatched junction bases: 8.

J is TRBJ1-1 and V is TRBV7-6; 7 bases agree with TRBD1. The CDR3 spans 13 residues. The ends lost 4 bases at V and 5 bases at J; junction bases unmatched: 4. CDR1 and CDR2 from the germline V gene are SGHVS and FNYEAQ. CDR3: CASSSYRGTEAFF. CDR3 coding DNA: TGTGCCAGCAGCTCGTACAGGGGTACTGAAGCTTTCTTT.

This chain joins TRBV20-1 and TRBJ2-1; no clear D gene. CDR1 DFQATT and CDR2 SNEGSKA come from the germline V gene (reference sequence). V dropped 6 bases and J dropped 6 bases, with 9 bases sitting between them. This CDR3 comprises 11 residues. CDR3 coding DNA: TGCAGTGCCGATAGTCCCAATGAGCAGTTCTTC. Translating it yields CSADSPNEQFF.